The 5 T cell receptor beta chains listed next were all sequenced from one sample in a study of PD-L1 blockade in urothelial cancer. Clones were sequenced by immunoSEQ multiplex PCR, and TCRdb holds only the in-frame ones, with some missing. Here the sample spans about 44,000 clones, roughly 78% being singletons. The sample consisted of PBMCs, taken around atezolizumab (anti-PD-L1) treatment. The receptors here all came from a man between 65 and 85 years old with urothelial cancer.

The V call is TRBV6-4, the J call TRBJ1-2, with D maybe TRBD1 (6 bases). The CDR3 is 13 amino acids. Trimming stripped 0 bases from V and 7 bases from J, with 9 bases between. The germline V gene encodes CDR1 MRHNA and CDR2 SNTAGT. DNA for the CDR3: TGTGCCAGCAGTGACTCAGGGGGTTCTGGCTACACCTTC. Its translation: CASSDSGGSGYTF.

The gene calls are TRBV5-1 and TRBJ2-2, with D tentatively TRBD1 (5 bases). This CDR3 spans 16 amino acids. The germline V gene encodes CDR1 SGHRS and CDR2 YFSETQ. V lost 4 bases and J 4 bases, leaving 17 bases between the germline ends. The CDR3 DNA sequence: TGCGCCAGCAGCCCCCGCTCGGCAGGGCTCACCGGGGAGCTGTTTTTT. Amino acids: CASSPRSAGLTGELFF.

The chain couples TRBV11-2 to TRBJ2-7, with a weak D call TRBD1 (5 bases). V lost 6 bases to trimming and J lost 9 bases, with 15 bases between them. CDR1 is SGHAT and CDR2 is FQNNGV in the germline V gene. This CDR3 is 12 amino acids long. The CDR3 region is CASSSGALGQYF. The CDR3 bases are TGTGCCAGCAGTTCTGGGGCCTTGGGGCAGTACTTC. Together with reference TRBV11-2 and TRBJ2-7, the CDR3 gives the full variable domain: EAGVAQSPRYKIIEKRQSVAFWCNPISGHATLYWYQQILGQGPKLLIQFQNNGVVDDSQLPKDRFSAERLKGVDSTLKIQPAKLEDSAVYLCASSSGALGQYFGPGTRLTVT.

This clone occurred once. The rearrangement links TRBV2 to TRBJ2-7; D is ambiguous. This CDR3 spans 14 amino acids. V was shortened by 8 bases and J by 1 base, with 15 bases between the two germline ends. In germline, CDR1 is SNHLY, CDR2 FYNNEI. CDR3 sequence: CASSNELLSYEQYF. As DNA, the CDR3 is TGTGCCAGCTCTAATGAGCTATTATCCTACGAGCAGTACTTC.

V is TRBV19 and J is TRBJ1-5; no clear D. Per the germline V gene, CDR1 is LNHDA and CDR2 is SQIVND (reference sequence). The V and J ends lost 5 bases and 4 bases respectively, with 9 bases between them. This CDR3 contains 13 residues. This CDR3 reads CASSAGRNQPQHF. The CDR3 DNA reads as TGTGCCAGTAGTGCCGGTCGGAATCAGCCCCAGCATTTT.